This TCR beta chain emerged from a study of blood T cell repertoires in COVID-19. Study information: In each case, the material was cDNA or gDNA derived from T cells, B-cell-depleted T cells, or PBMCs.

Participants came from roughly 23 US areas, aged roughly 18 to 95 years. Clinical history as reported by participants underpinned cohort assignment. TCRdb's table, derived via immunoSEQ multiplex PCR, lists solely in-frame clones and lacks some. The sample yields approximately 250,000 clones, around 88% seen once. The sequence was obtained from a woman aged 40 to 50 with acute COVID-19. Sequenced sample: PBMCs or T cells enriched from blood (not recorded which).

The CDR3 coding sequence is TGTGCCACCAGCAGAGCTAGGACAGCGGGGGCCACCGGGGAGCTGTTTTTT. Protein product: CATSRARTAGATGELFF. The V gene is TRBV15, the J gene TRBJ2-2; 8 bases are a match to TRBD2. The V gene's germline CDR1 is LNHNV and CDR2 YYDKDF (reference sequence). The CDR3 is made up of 17 amino acids. With 1 base clipped from V and 4 bases from J, the junction kept 8 bases outside the gene matches.